This T cell receptor beta chain appears in the sequencing data of a study of blood T cell repertoires in COVID-19. The wider study: Whether acute or convalescent, the COVID-19 samples came from the United States, Italy and Spain. PBMCs, B-cell-depleted T cells, or T cells were the source of the cDNA or gDNA that made up the material.

The V end was cut by 7 bases, the J end by 9 bases, with 12 bases between. The germline V gene has CDR1 MNHEY and CDR2 SVGAGI. The CDR3 is 11 amino acids. In the original analysis: Amplification with reference gene primers provided the estimates of nucleated cell counts. TCRdb's copy holds only in-frame clones and misses some; the assay was immunoSEQ multiplex PCR. V and J calls and clone size come straight from that table; D and trimming were deduced from the DNA. The sample yields more than 300,000 clones, about 82% seen once. This sequence originates from a woman between 45 and 60 years old with acute or convalescent COVID-19. The sequencing input was peripheral blood. The rearrangement links TRBV6-5 to TRBJ1-1, with D tentatively TRBD1 (5 bases). The CDR3 DNA reads as TGTGCCAGCACCACAGGCGGGAAAGCTTTCTTT. This gives the protein CASTTGGKAFF.